These 2 T cell receptor beta chains share one sample of origin, sequenced in a study of a mutant IDH1 vaccine in newly diagnosed glioma. Clones were read by immunoSEQ multiplex PCR, and TCRdb kept only the in-frame ones, dropping some. Of around 40,000 clones in the sample, 60% to 85% are singletons; the top ten hold around 6.6%. What these receptors recognize is not known. Time point given: week 23, last vaccination. Topical imiquimod was applied with each vaccine dose, which held 300 ug of mutant IDH1 20-mer peptide. This specimen consisted of PBMCs, obtained from a glioma patient whose treatment included an IDH1 peptide vaccine. The receptors come from a woman in her forties with glioma. Some clones in this sample may be carry-over from other donors' samples.

This clone was counted once. The rearrangement joins TRBV9 to TRBJ1-4, with D perhaps TRBD1 (5 bases). The germline V and J ends were trimmed by 4 bases and 8 bases, with 15 bases remaining between them. The CDR3 contains 14 residues. Germline V lookup: CDR1 SGDLS, CDR2 YYNGEE. The CDR3 nucleotides read TGTGCCAGCAGCCCTTCCCAGGGTCCAGAAAAACTGTTTTTT. Translation gives CASSPSQGPEKLFF.

CDR3: CASSPYGTDYNEQFF. The CDR3 bases are TGTGCCAGCAGTCCGTACGGGACAGACTACAATGAGCAGTTCTTC. The rearrangement links TRBV9 to TRBJ2-1; 7 nucleotides align to TRBD1. V shed 5 bases and J 3 bases; nucleotides not matched to a gene: 8. This CDR3 region has 15 residues. CDR1 SGDLS and CDR2 YYNGEE come from the germline V gene.